The 5 T cell receptor beta chains listed next were all sequenced from one sample in a study of blood T cell repertoires in COVID-19. Only in-frame clones appear in the TCRdb table, and some are missing; sequencing was by immunoSEQ multiplex PCR. Among around 110,000 clones listed, 83% were seen once. Sequenced input: peripheral blood. The receptors derive from a man under 40 with acute or convalescent COVID-19.

Only one count was recorded for this clone. This chain uses TRBV9 with TRBJ2-2; TRBD2 aligns across 9 bases. The junction had 4 bases not matched to a gene; V was cut back by 4 bases and J by 6 bases. This CDR3 spans 14 amino acids. Germline V gives CDR1 SGDLS, CDR2 YYNGEE. The CDR3 bases are TGTGCCAGCAGCTCCGGCGGGGGGGCCGGGGAGCTGTTTTTT. Protein product: CASSSGGGAGELFF. Looking up the rest from reference TRBV9 and TRBJ2-2 gives the full variable domain: DSGVTQTPKHLITATGQRVTLRCSPRSGDLSVYWYQQSLDQGLQFLIQYYNGEERAKGNILERFSAQQFPDLHSELNLSSLELGDSALYFCASSSGGGAGELFFGEGSRLTVL.

The chain carries TRBV20-1 and TRBJ1-6; maybe TRBD1 (5 bases). CDR1 is DFQATT, CDR2 SNEGSKA, per germline (reference sequence). With 5 bases removed from V and 8 bases from J, the gap between germline ends came to 13 bases. This CDR3 is 13 amino acids long. The chain's CDR3 is CSAGGGDDSPLHF. CDR3 coding DNA: TGCAGTGCTGGTGGGGGGGATGATTCACCCCTCCACTTT.

The chain couples TRBV11-1 to TRBJ2-1; 7 nucleotides align to TRBD2. V trimming: 0 bases; J trimming: 9 bases; junction bases outside the gene matches: 5. CDR3 length equals 14 residues. The germline V gene encodes CDR1 SGHAT and CDR2 FQDESV (reference sequence). The CDR3, as DNA: TGTGCCAGCAGCTTAGCGGGAGGGAACGGTGAGCAGTTCTTC. This sequence encodes CASSLAGGNGEQFF.

The V gene is TRBV11-3, the J gene TRBJ2-2; D is undetermined. The CDR3 spans 14 residues. The V gene's germline CDR1 is SGHNT and CDR2 YENEEA. The V and J ends lost 5 bases and 4 bases respectively, with 11 bases between them. The CDR3, as DNA: TGTGCCAGCAGCCCTATTCCGCGCACCGGGGAGCTGTTTTTT. Protein sequence: CASSPIPRTGELFF.

This clone came up a few times. This chain connects TRBV12-3 or TRBV12-4 to TRBJ1-2, with D perhaps matching TRBD1 (5 bases). The CDR3 spans 13 residues. Trimming cost V 7 bases and J 7 bases, with 16 bases left between them. DNA for the CDR3: TGTGCCAGCAACTCCCGAAGGAGGGGTGGCTACACCTTC. Protein: CASNSRRRGGYTF.